The clone carrying this TCR beta chain was seen only a few times. This entry belongs to a study of blood T cells in healthy people across ages. Through a sample-barcoded 5' primer and a J-beta primer mix, a second PCR was run for about 6 to 12 cycles. A single record per CDR3 protein comes from TCRdb applying MiXCR to the 5' RACE reads. Among over 600,000 distinct CDR3 sequences listed, roughly 21% were seen once. Germline V gene sequence: CDR1 SGHRS, CDR2 YFSETQ. V lost 7 bases, J lost 7 bases, and 13 bases stayed unmatched. The CDR3 runs 15 residues. Sequencing was performed on blood. The J gene is TRBJ1-4, the V gene TRBV5-1; 7 bases fit TRBD1. The TCR originated in a man aged 70 or older in good health. In DNA, the CDR3 is TGCGCCAGCGCGGCTAGACAGGGAAAAGCTGAAAAACTGTTTTTT. Its translation: CASAARQGKAEKLFF.